Presented here are 5 T cell receptor beta chains from one specimen sequenced in a study of draining lymph node invasion in breast cancer. Cells sorted as CD4+ CD45RA- CD25high were taken as memory regulatory T cells. TCRdb ran MiXCR on the bulk RNA-seq reads and lists one entry per CDR3 protein. Of over 2,000 distinct CDR3 sequences listed, 55% to 75% are singletons. The sequencing sample was made of sorted memory Tregs from a lymph node. Source of these receptors: a female donor with luminal breast cancer.

The CDR3 reads CASKRGGQETQYF. In DNA form, the CDR3 reads TGTGCCAGCAAGAGGGGCGGCCAAGAGACCCAGTACTTC. The V call is TRBV5-5, the J call TRBJ2-5; either TRBD1 or TRBD2 may supply D (5 bases each). Germline V lookup: CDR1 SGHKS, CDR2 YYEKEE (reference sequence). V lost 6 bases, J lost 1 base, and 10 bases lay in between. The CDR3 consists of 13 residues.

The chain uses TRBV11-1 and TRBJ2-3; D gene unclear. The CDR3 sequence is 13 residues long. CDR1 and CDR2 from the germline V gene are SGHAT and FQDESV (reference sequence). V lost 0 bases, J lost 2 bases, and 3 bases lay in between. The CDR3 here is CASSLAYTDTQYF. CDR3 nucleotides: TGTGCCAGCAGCTTAGCGTACACAGATACGCAGTATTTT.

This clonotype was observed a handful of times. The chain recombines TRBV19 with TRBJ2-5; weak D call: TRBD2 (5 bases). Germline-derived CDR1 and CDR2 are LNHDA and SQIVND (reference sequence). V was trimmed by 1 base and J by 2 bases, leaving 17 bases between them. The CDR3 length is 17 residues. CDR3 sequence (DNA): TGTGCCAGTAGTATAGTTCGGGAACGTCATGGACAAGAGACCCAGTACTTC. Translated, it gives CASSIVRERHGQETQYF.

This clonotype was recorded a few times. The rearrangement joins TRBV7-2 to TRBJ2-3; possible D gene TRBD2, 5 bases. V lost 5 bases and J 14 bases, leaving 17 bases between the germline ends. Germline CDR1 reads SGHTA; CDR2 reads FQGNSA. The CDR3 totals 12 residues. CDR3 DNA sequence: TGTGCCAGCAGCCCGGGGTGGGGAGTTGTGTATTTT. Protein product: CASSPGWGVVYF.

This sequence joins TRBV13 and TRBJ1-2; D unclear. This CDR3 has 16 amino acids. Germline CDR1 is PRHDT and CDR2 is FYEKMQ (reference sequence). The V and J ends lost 4 bases and 7 bases respectively, with 22 bases between them. The CDR3 protein is CASSSGGRGEVGGYTF. The CDR3 DNA sequence: TGTGCCAGCAGCTCAGGAGGTCGGGGTGAGGTCGGTGGCTACACCTTC. Variable domain in full (rest from reference TRBV13 and TRBJ1-2): AAGVIQSPRHLIKEKRETATLKCYPIPRHDTVYWYQQGPGQDPQFLISFYEKMQSDKGSIPDRFSAQQFSDYHSELNMSSLELGDSALYFCASSSGGRGEVGGYTFGSGTRLTVV.